The 31 T cell receptor beta chains listed next were all sequenced from one sample in a study of T cells in Graves' hyperthyroidism and ophthalmopathy. RNA transcripts gave rise to amplified TCR beta CDR3 regions. The HTBI set primed first-round TCR CDR3 RT-PCR. Each CDR3 protein gets one entry after TCRdb re-called the multiplex PCR reads with MiXCR. This sample has hundreds of thousands of distinct CDR3 sequences, with just under 45% found just once. Sequencing was carried out using peripheral blood or thyroid tissue (not recorded which). The source of these receptors is an adult man with Graves' disease, either hyperthyroidism or ophthalmopathy (not recorded which).

This chain links TRBV5-1 with TRBJ2-7; no firm D call. Looked up from germline, CDR1 is SGHRS and CDR2 is YFSETQ. Trimming cost V 1 base and J 0 bases, with 14 bases left between them. The CDR3 is 16 amino acids. The CDR3 sequence is CASSLRVGITSYEQYF. The CDR3 DNA reads TGCGCCAGCAGCTTGAGGGTGGGCATCACCTCCTACGAGCAGTACTTC.

The chain has TRBV7-9 and TRBJ1-1, with D unclear. V lost 6 bases and J 7 bases, leaving 12 bases between the germline ends. In germline, CDR1 is SEHNR, CDR2 FQNEAQ (reference sequence). This CDR3 has 12 residues. The CDR3 loop is CASSPHHLEAFF. The CDR3 DNA reads TGTGCCAGCAGTCCCCACCACCTTGAAGCTTTCTTT.

V usage is TRBV15 and J usage is TRBJ2-5; no firm D call. This CDR3 has 12 amino acids. V was pared by 0 bases and J by 5 bases, with 4 bases between. The germline CDR1 and CDR2 sequences are LNHNV and YYDKDF (reference sequence). As DNA, the CDR3 is TGTGCCACCAGCAGAGATTCGGAGACCCAGTACTTC. This sequence encodes CATSRDSETQYF.

The chain combines TRBV5-1 with TRBJ1-3, with D unclear. The germline CDR1 and CDR2 sequences are SGHRS and YFSETQ. V was pared by 0 bases and J by 0 bases, with 10 bases between. This CDR3 is 16 amino acids long. The CDR3 DNA reads TGCGCCAGCAGCTTGGACCGAGGCAGCTCTGGAAACACCATATATTTT. Its translation is CASSLDRGSSGNTIYF. Combining the CDR3 with reference TRBV5-1 and TRBJ1-3 gives the whole variable domain KAGVTQTPRYLIKTRGQQVTLSCSPISGHRSVSWYQQTPGQGLQFLFEYFSETQRNKGNFPGRFSGRQFSNSRSEMNVSTLELGDSALYLCASSLDRGSSGNTIYFGEGSWLTVV.

V and J are TRBV20-1 and TRBJ2-7; 9 positions agree with TRBD1. Losses at the gene ends were 6 bases for V and 7 bases for J; bases not matched to a gene: 7. This CDR3 comprises 12 residues. The germline V gene encodes CDR1 DFQATT and CDR2 SNEGSKA (reference sequence). The DNA for the CDR3 is TGCAGTGCCCGGGACAGGGTGAGGGAGCAGTACTTC. This translates into CSARDRVREQYF.

This clonotype was seen a single time. V is TRBV24-1 and J is TRBJ1-5, with a tentative D call TRBD1 (5 bases). CDR3 length: 13 amino acids. V lost 7 bases to trimming and J lost 9 bases, with 15 bases between them. Germline CDR1 KGHDR, CDR2 SFDVKD. The DNA for the CDR3 is TGTGCCACCAGCAACTACGGGGGGAGGCCCCAGCATTTT. Protein sequence: CATSNYGGRPQHF.

At least ten counts were recorded for this clonotype. This sequence joins TRBV7-8 and TRBJ1-4; TRBD1 is a possible D gene (6 bases). This CDR3 region has 15 residues. The V gene lost 4 bases and the J gene lost 7 bases, with 16 bases spanning the gap. Germline lookup yields CDR1 SGHVS and CDR2 FQNEAQ. CDR3 coding DNA: TGTGCCAGCAGCTCTGAGGGGGATTGGGGTGAAAAACTGTTTTTT. It translates to CASSSEGDWGEKLFF. The full variable domain, its missing parts supplied by reference TRBV7-8 and TRBJ1-4, is GAGVSQSPRYKVAKRGQDVALRCDPISGHVSLFWYQQALGQGPEFLTYFQNEAQLDKSGLPSDRFFAERPEGSVSTLKIQRTQQEDSAVYLCASSSEGDWGEKLFFGSGTQLSVL.

V gene TRBV7-8 combines with J gene TRBJ1-6; TRBD1 matches at 10 bases. Trimming at V came to 8 bases and at J to 8 bases, leaving 9 bases not matched to a gene. The germline CDR1 and CDR2 sequences are SGHVS and FQNEAQ. This CDR3 has 15 residues. CDR3: CASVRQGAGDSPLHF. The CDR3 DNA reads TGTGCCAGCGTCCGACAGGGGGCAGGTGATTCACCCCTCCACTTT.

With respect to this clonotype: This could be a read error, since a much larger clone is one nucleotide away. V is TRBV10-3 and J is TRBJ1-2; no firm D call. CDR3 size: 14 residues. From germline, CDR1 is ENHRY and CDR2 SYGVKD. The V and J ends lost 6 bases and 4 bases respectively, with 15 bases between them. CDR3 coding DNA: TGTGCCATCAGAACAGACACCACCAGCTATGGCTACACCTTC. It codes for CAIRTDTTSYGYTF.

This clonotype was observed a handful of times. J is TRBJ2-5 and V is TRBV12-3 or TRBV12-4; TRBD2 aligns across 8 bases. The junction had 5 bases not matched to a gene; V was cut back by 5 bases and J by 3 bases. The CDR3 totals 14 residues. The CDR3 DNA is TGTGCCAGCAGTGAACGGACTAGCAAAGAGACCCAGTACTTC. This codes for CASSERTSKETQYF.

The sample holds many counts of this clonotype. The gene calls are TRBV2 and TRBJ1-5; 9 bases line up with TRBD1. The CDR3 has 15 residues. Trimming at V came to 2 bases and at J to 2 bases, leaving 1 base not matched to a gene. CDR1 is SNHLY, CDR2 FYNNEI, per germline. CDR3 in amino acids: CASSERTGGNQPQHF. The CDR3 DNA is TGTGCCAGCAGTGAAAGGACAGGGGGCAATCAGCCCCAGCATTTT. The full variable domain, rest sourced from reference TRBV2 and TRBJ1-5, is EPEVTQTPSHQVTQMGQEVILRCVPISNHLYFYWYRQILGQKVEFLVSFYNNEISEKSEIFDDQFSVERPDGSNFTLKIRSTKLEDSAMYFCASSERTGGNQPQHFGDGTRLSIL.

There are many counts of this clonotype. This rearrangement joins TRBV25-1 to TRBJ1-5; D call uncertain. V dropped 7 bases and J dropped 4 bases, with 11 bases sitting between them. Germline V gene sequence: CDR1 MGHDK, CDR2 SYGVNS. CDR3 length equals 13 residues. This chain's CDR3 is CASTDRGNQPQHF. In DNA form, the CDR3 reads TGTGCCAGCACCGACCGGGGTAATCAGCCCCAGCATTTT.

This clonotype was detected ten times or more. V usage is TRBV2 and J usage is TRBJ2-7; TRBD2 agrees at 7 bases. This CDR3 spans 13 amino acids. V trimming: 8 bases; J trimming: 2 bases; junction bases outside the gene matches: 6. Germline lookup yields CDR1 SNHLY and CDR2 FYNNEI. The CDR3 protein is CASCDSGTYEQYF. The CDR3 DNA reads as TGTGCCAGCTGCGACAGCGGGACCTACGAGCAGTACTTC.

This clonotype was observed many times. The rearrangement links TRBV20-1 to TRBJ2-7, with 7 bases identical to TRBD1. The CDR3 spans 12 residues. CDR1 is DFQATT and CDR2 is SNEGSKA in the germline V gene (reference sequence). With V trimmed by 3 bases and J by 12 bases, 11 bases remained unmatched. The DNA for the CDR3 is TGCAGTGCTAGCCAAGACAGGGATCGACGGTACTTC. It specifies CSASQDRDRRYF.

The sample holds many counts of this clonotype. The V call is TRBV12-3 or TRBV12-4, the J call TRBJ1-6, with D tentatively TRBD1 (6 bases). Trimming removed 6 bases at V and 8 bases at J, with 17 bases between. This CDR3 is built from 15 residues. The CDR3 spells CASRPDRRRDSPLHF. DNA of the CDR3: TGTGCCAGCAGACCTGACAGGAGGAGGGATTCACCCCTCCACTTT.

This clonotype has only a few counts. J is TRBJ1-4 and V is TRBV19; 8 nucleotides line up with TRBD1. The CDR3 consists of 14 residues. The germline V gene has CDR1 LNHDA and CDR2 SQIVND (reference sequence). V lost 7 bases and J lost 4; bases outside the gene matches: 5. CDR3 bases: TGTGCCAGTAAGGGACAGGCCTTTAATGAAAAACTGTTTTTT. It is translated as CASKGQAFNEKLFF. The whole variable domain, remainder taken from reference TRBV19 and TRBJ1-4, is DGGITQSPKYLFRKEGQNVTLSCEQNLNHDAMYWYRQDPGQGLRLIYYSQIVNDFQKGDIAEGYSVSREKKESFPLTVTSAQKNPTAFYLCASKGQAFNEKLFFGSGTQLSVL.

The chain joins TRBV10-3 to TRBJ1-1; maybe TRBD1 (5 bases). V lost 2 bases and J 0 bases, leaving 10 bases between the germline ends. The CDR3 sequence is 15 residues long. Germline values: CDR1 ENHRY, CDR2 SYGVKD. CDR3 in DNA: TGTGCCATCAGTGAGCGGACATCCATGAACACTGAAGCTTTCTTT. Translated: CAISERTSMNTEAFF.

The genes are TRBV19 and TRBJ2-2; 10 bases align to TRBD1. The CDR3 has 17 residues. Per germline, CDR1 LNHDA and CDR2 SQIVND (reference sequence). Losses at the gene ends were 4 bases for V and 3 bases for J; bases not matched to a gene: 8. Here the CDR3 DNA reads TGTGCCAGTAGTACGACTTACGGGACAGGGGACACCGGGGAGCTGTTTTTT. Its translation is CASSTTYGTGDTGELFF. The variable domain in full, completed from reference TRBV19 and TRBJ2-2, reads DGGITQSPKYLFRKEGQNVTLSCEQNLNHDAMYWYRQDPGQGLRLIYYSQIVNDFQKGDIAEGYSVSREKKESFPLTVTSAQKNPTAFYLCASSTTYGTGDTGELFFGEGSRLTVL.

This clonotype was seen repeatedly, ten times or more. The V gene is TRBV10-3, the J gene TRBJ1-2, with a weak D call TRBD1 (6 bases). From germline, CDR1 is ENHRY and CDR2 SYGVKD. This CDR3 is 15 amino acids long. Trimming took 7 bases from V and 4 from J, leaving 19 bases between them. CDR3 nucleotide sequence: TGTGCCATCAATGATCAGAGACAGGACCCCTATGGCTACACCTTC. This encodes CAINDQRQDPYGYTF.

V usage is TRBV9 and J usage is TRBJ2-5; the D is unclear. Per germline, CDR1 SGDLS and CDR2 YYNGEE. The V end lost 4 bases, the J end lost 5 bases, and 15 bases lay between the germline ends. This CDR3 comprises 14 residues. The CDR3 protein is CASSQPDVVETQYF. The CDR3 DNA follows: TGTGCCAGCAGCCAGCCAGATGTCGTGGAGACCCAGTACTTC.

The V gene is TRBV6-5, the J gene TRBJ2-7; weak D call: TRBD2 (5 bases). Germline V gene lookup returns CDR1 MNHEY and CDR2 SVGAGI. With 10 bases removed from V and 3 bases from J, the gap between germline ends came to 10 bases. The CDR3 totals 11 residues. This CDR3 is CATLGGYEQYF. The CDR3 DNA follows: TGTGCCACCCTCGGAGGCTACGAGCAGTACTTC.

The rearrangement uses TRBV29-1 and TRBJ2-6; no definite D call. The CDR3 is made up of 13 amino acids. Trimming pared 5 bases from V and 1 base from J, leaving 6 bases between. Germline loops: CDR1 SQVTM, CDR2 ANQGSEA. CDR3: CSVTVSGANVLTF. The CDR3, as DNA: TGCAGCGTTACAGTTTCTGGGGCCAACGTCCTGACTTTC.

A remark on this clonotype: A junction boundary mismatches the germline segment, possibly from a read error. The CDR3 DNA reads TGTGCCAGCGTAACGACAGGGGCCTACGAGCAGCACTTC. This translates into CASVTTGAYEQHF. The rearrangement uses TRBV2 and TRBJ2-7, with 8 positions matching TRBD1. The CDR3 extends over 13 amino acids. Germline V lookup: CDR1 SNHLY, CDR2 FYNNEI.

The V and J genes are TRBV7-2 and TRBJ1-1, with 9 bases lining up with TRBD1. This CDR3 is 15 amino acids long. Germline CDR1 and CDR2: SGHTA and FQGNSA. V trimming: 5 bases; J trimming: 3 bases; junction bases outside the gene matches: 7. The CDR3, as DNA: TGTGCCAGCAGCCCGGGACAGGGTACGGACACTGAAGCTTTCTTT. Its protein product is CASSPGQGTDTEAFF.

The chain is built from TRBV7-8 and TRBJ2-5; D may correspond to TRBD1 or TRBD2 (5 bases each). Trimming took 5 bases from V and 1 from J, leaving 14 bases between them. The CDR3 consists of 15 residues. Germline values: CDR1 SGHVS, CDR2 FQNEAQ. The CDR3 loop is CASSPPGAGQETQYF. The CDR3 DNA is TGTGCCAGCAGCCCCCCCGGGGCCGGCCAAGAGACCCAGTACTTC.

The chain employs TRBV20-1 and TRBJ2-7, with 7 bases lining up with TRBD2. The CDR3 has 14 amino acids. The ends lost 1 base at V and 0 bases at J; junction bases unmatched: 3. CDR1 and CDR2 from the germline V gene are DFQATT and SNEGSKA (reference sequence). CDR3 amino acids: CSARAGGPSYEQYF. In DNA, the CDR3 is TGCAGTGCTAGAGCGGGAGGCCCCTCCTACGAGCAGTACTTC.

This clonotype was counted at least ten times. The chain combines TRBV7-9 with TRBJ1-6; TRBD1 might be the D (5 bases). The CDR3 has 14 residues. CDR1 and CDR2 (germline): SEHNR, FQNEAQ (reference sequence). Trimming shortened V by 3 bases and J by 14 bases, and 17 bases separated the two germline ends. The CDR3 loop is CASSFRPGASALHF. The DNA of the CDR3 is TGTGCCAGCAGCTTCCGGCCCGGGGCTTCGGCCCTCCACTTT.

This clonotype was observed a handful of times. This chain joins TRBV5-1 and TRBJ1-2; 7 bases map to TRBD1. In germline, CDR1 is SGHRS, CDR2 YFSETQ. The CDR3 runs to 15 residues. V shed 0 bases, J shed 6 bases, and the junction held 8 bases outside the gene matches. In DNA, the CDR3 is TGCGCCAGCAGCTTGGAGGAGCGTACAGGGGATGGCTACACCTTC. This codes for CASSLEERTGDGYTF.

The table lists this clonotype with a few counts. This sequence joins TRBV19 and TRBJ1-2; 10 bases fit TRBD1. Germline values: CDR1 LNHDA, CDR2 SQIVND (reference sequence). CDR3 length: 15 residues. J was trimmed by 5 bases and V by 5 bases; bases with no gene match: 8. For the CDR3, the DNA is TGTGCCAGTAGTCCCGGACAGGGGGAATATTATGGCTACACCTTC. Its protein is CASSPGQGEYYGYTF.

V gene TRBV29-1 combines with J gene TRBJ2-3; 7 bases are a match to TRBD2. This CDR3 has 14 amino acids. Germline V gene data show CDR1 as SQVTM and CDR2 as ANQGSEA. V was pared by 4 bases and J by 4 bases, with 8 bases of the junction left unmatched. The CDR3 DNA follows: TGCAGCGTTGCCGGGAGGCTAGCGTCAGATACGCAGTATTTT. Protein product: CSVAGRLASDTQYF.

The chain links TRBV5-1 to TRBJ1-1; weak D call: TRBD1 (5 bases). Germline V gene data show CDR1 as SGHRS and CDR2 as YFSETQ. This CDR3 has 13 amino acids. V lost 4 bases and J 5 bases, leaving 12 bases between the germline ends. The CDR3 DNA reads TGCGCCAGCAGCAGGACGGGGCCTACTGAAGCTTTCTTT. Protein: CASSRTGPTEAFF.